The 24 T cell receptor beta chains below all came from one sample that was sequenced in a study of T cell responses to AZD1222 COVID-19 vaccine (dated by TCRdb to about 2021). The time point label for this specimen denotes: baseline before first vaccination. Libraries were made using the immunoSEQ multiplex PCR assay. Held by TCRdb, this immuneACCESS table contains in-frame sequences only and omits some clones. Under half of the omission traces to an unresolved V gene where checked; the cause of the rest is unknown. The sample yields about 150,000 clones; about 93% were counted once. Roughly 9% of the sample is held by the ten biggest clonotypes. The sample was peripheral blood, taken on day 0 of AZD1222 vaccination. All receptors come from an adult in good health.

The gene calls are TRBV19 and TRBJ1-6, with D hard to call. V dropped 3 bases and J dropped 12 bases, with 6 bases sitting between them. CDR3 size: 11 residues. CDR1 is LNHDA, CDR2 SQIVND, per germline (reference sequence). CDR3 amino acids: CASSIPGPLHF. CDR3 in DNA: TGTGCCAGTAGTATCCCCGGACCCCTCCACTTT.

The rearrangement links TRBV5-1 to TRBJ1-4; D is undetermined. The length of the CDR3 is 16 residues. Per germline, CDR1 SGHRS and CDR2 YFSETQ. The germline V and J ends were trimmed by 4 bases and 7 bases, with 20 bases remaining between them. CDR3 sequence: CASSLRAAEAGEKLFF. Written as DNA, the CDR3 is TGCGCCAGCAGCCTCCGGGCCGCCGAGGCGGGTGAAAAACTGTTTTTT. Full variable domain (rest looked up from reference TRBV5-1 and TRBJ1-4): KAGVTQTPRYLIKTRGQQVTLSCSPISGHRSVSWYQQTPGQGLQFLFEYFSETQRNKGNFPGRFSGRQFSNSRSEMNVSTLELGDSALYLCASSLRAAEAGEKLFFGSGTQLSVL.

V and J are TRBV11-3 and TRBJ2-7, with 7 bases fitting TRBD1. This CDR3 comprises 14 residues. V trimming: 4 bases; J trimming: 2 bases; junction bases outside the gene matches: 5. CDR1 is SGHNT, CDR2 YENEEA, per germline. In DNA, the CDR3 is TGTGCCAGCAGCTCCGGTACAGGGGCCTACGAGCAGTACTTC. It yields the protein CASSSGTGAYEQYF.

This clone occurred once. V and J are TRBV19 and TRBJ2-5, with D possibly TRBD1 on 6 matching bases. CDR3 length: 13 amino acids. Germline CDR1 LNHDA, CDR2 SQIVND (reference sequence). The V end was cut by 7 bases, the J end by 5 bases, with 14 bases between. This CDR3 reads CASNRLRGETQYF. The CDR3, as DNA: TGTGCCAGTAATCGGCTAAGGGGGGAGACCCAGTACTTC. The full variable domain, in which reference TRBV19 and TRBJ2-5 provide the parts outside the CDR3, is DGGITQSPKYLFRKEGQNVTLSCEQNLNHDAMYWYRQDPGQGLRLIYYSQIVNDFQKGDIAEGYSVSREKKESFPLTVTSAQKNPTAFYLCASNRLRGETQYFGPGTRLLVL.

This chain links TRBV4-2 with TRBJ1-1; no clear D gene. This CDR3 has 13 amino acids. V lost 4 bases to trimming and J lost 1 base, with 7 bases between them. Germline lookup yields CDR1 LGHNA and CDR2 YNFKEQ. The CDR3 loop is CASSPVTNTEAFF. In DNA form, the CDR3 reads TGTGCCAGCAGCCCCGTTACGAACACTGAAGCTTTCTTT.

A few counts support this clone. V usage is TRBV6-4 and J usage is TRBJ2-2; no clear D gene. The germline CDR1 and CDR2 sequences are MRHNA and SNTAGT. CDR3 length: 15 residues. Between the trimmed V and J ends, which lost 2 bases and 6 bases, there was a span of 13 bases. In DNA, the CDR3 is TGTGCCAGCAGTGACAGACCCGATAACGCCGGGGAGCTGTTTTTT. Translating gives CASSDRPDNAGELFF.

This chain connects TRBV18 to TRBJ1-3, with no clear D. Between the trimmed V and J ends, which lost 2 bases and 0 bases, there was a span of 11 bases. Germline V gene lookup returns CDR1 KGHSH and CDR2 LQKENI. The CDR3 spans 16 residues. CDR3 in amino acids: CASSPNLKLSGNTIYF. The CDR3 nucleotides are TGTGCCAGCTCACCAAATCTTAAACTCTCTGGAAACACCATATATTTT.

This clone was observed a single time. The chain employs TRBV28 and TRBJ2-3; 9 bases are a match to TRBD1. The CDR3 length is 14 residues. Trimming at V came to 6 bases and at J to 5 bases, leaving 6 bases not matched to a gene. The germline CDR1 and CDR2 sequences are MDHEN and SYDVKM. CDR3: CASRLQGAGDTQYF. The CDR3 nucleotides read TGTGCCAGCAGACTACAGGGGGCTGGAGATACGCAGTATTTT.

This chain uses TRBV10-3 with TRBJ1-2; D gene unclear. V was pared by 6 bases and J by 1 base, with 9 bases between. This CDR3 is 13 amino acids long. From germline, CDR1 is ENHRY and CDR2 SYGVKD. CDR3 nucleotides: TGTGCCATCAGATTCAGCCTTAACTATGGCTACACCTTC. It specifies CAIRFSLNYGYTF.

This chain links TRBV6-5 with TRBJ2-2; possible D gene TRBD1, 6 bases. The CDR3 extends over 15 amino acids. Per germline, CDR1 MNHEY and CDR2 SVGAGI. V gave up 6 bases and J gave up 4 bases, with 15 bases separating them. CDR3 coding DNA: TGTGCCAGCAGCCTGACAGGTCGCGGCACCGGGGAGCTGTTTTTT. It translates to CASSLTGRGTGELFF.

The chain carries TRBV28 and TRBJ2-7; 8 positions match TRBD1. The CDR3 loop spans 17 amino acids. The V gene end was trimmed by 6 bases and the J gene end by 4 bases; junction bases not matched to a gene: 17. Germline V gene sequence: CDR1 MDHEN, CDR2 SYDVKM. CDR3 nucleotide sequence: TGTGCCAGCAGCACTTACCAGGGGGCTAGGGGTTGGTACGAGCAGTACTTC. Translated: CASSTYQGARGWYEQYF.

V and J are TRBV4-1 and TRBJ1-5, with TRBD1 as a possible D gene (6 bases). The V and J ends lost 4 bases and 2 bases respectively, with 12 bases between them. The CDR3 length is 15 residues. Germline lookup yields CDR1 MGHRA and CDR2 YSYEKL. The chain's CDR3 is CASSRAGEGNQPQHF. The CDR3 DNA reads as TGCGCCAGCAGCCGGGCAGGGGAGGGCAATCAGCCCCAGCATTTT.

This chain links TRBV10-3 with TRBJ1-3; no definite D call. Trimming pared 11 bases from V and 1 base from J, leaving 9 bases between. The CDR3 consists of 12 residues. Germline V gene sequence: CDR1 ENHRY, CDR2 SYGVKD. CDR3 amino acids: CASRYSGNTIYF. The CDR3 DNA sequence: TGTGCCTCGCGGTATTCTGGAAACACCATATATTTT.

The CDR3: CATSRGHMNTEAFF. The CDR3, as DNA: TGTGCCACCAGCAGAGGTCACATGAACACTGAAGCTTTCTTT. This chain uses TRBV15 with TRBJ1-1; D is ambiguous. The germline V gene has CDR1 LNHNV and CDR2 YYDKDF (reference sequence). This CDR3 comprises 14 residues. Trimming pared 1 base from V and 0 bases from J, leaving 6 bases between.

The CDR3 loop reads CASSPSGYGNTIYF. Written as DNA, the CDR3 is TGTGCCAGCTCACCCTCCGGGTACGGAAACACCATATATTTT. The J gene is TRBJ1-3, the V gene TRBV18; D is uncertain. The germline gives CDR1 KGHSH, CDR2 LQKENI. Trimming left V 3 bases short and J 4 bases short, with 10 bases between. The CDR3 runs to 14 residues.

The J gene is TRBJ1-2, the V gene TRBV6-5; D gene uncertain. CDR3 length equals 13 residues. Germline CDR1 MNHEY, CDR2 SVGAGI. V lost 8 bases, J lost 6 bases, and 16 bases lay in between. The CDR3 coding sequence is TGTGCCAGCGCTCTAACGGTTTACAATGGCTACACCTTC. Its protein is CASALTVYNGYTF.

The chain carries TRBV11-3 and TRBJ2-5; a possible D gene is TRBD2 (5 bases). Germline lookup yields CDR1 SGHNT and CDR2 YENEEA. The V end was cut by 1 base, the J end by 5 bases, with 8 bases between. The CDR3 has 13 amino acids. The chain's CDR3 is CASSLGTGETQYF. Written as DNA, the CDR3 is TGTGCCAGCAGCTTAGGGACGGGGGAGACCCAGTACTTC.

On this clone itself: The junction shows a germline mismatch at one end, possibly a read error. The chain carries TRBV7-9 and TRBJ2-7, with D perhaps assigned TRBD1 or TRBD2 (5 bases each). The CDR3 totals 12 residues. The germline V gene has CDR1 SEHNR and CDR2 FQNEAQ (reference sequence). The CDR3 sequence: CASSSWGSERYF. CDR3 sequence (DNA): TGTGCCAGCAGCTCCTGGGGGAGCGAGCGGTACTTC.

The chain has TRBV7-8 and TRBJ1-1, with D hard to call. Germline V gene data show CDR1 as SGHVS and CDR2 as FQNEAQ. The CDR3 is made up of 13 amino acids. The V and J ends lost 5 bases and 3 bases respectively, with 10 bases between them. CDR3 sequence: CASSPGSDTEAFF. CDR3 bases: TGTGCCAGCAGCCCAGGTTCCGACACTGAAGCTTTCTTT. Full variable domain (remainder filled in from reference TRBV7-8 and TRBJ1-1): GAGVSQSPRYKVAKRGQDVALRCDPISGHVSLFWYQQALGQGPEFLTYFQNEAQLDKSGLPSDRFFAERPEGSVSTLKIQRTQQEDSAVYLCASSPGSDTEAFFGQGTRLTVV.

The rearrangement links TRBV2 to TRBJ1-1; D is unresolved. The CDR3 is 12 amino acids. V was pared by 7 bases and J by 4 bases, with 10 bases between. Looked up from germline, CDR1 is SNHLY and CDR2 is FYNNEI. The CDR3 DNA reads as TGTGCCAGCATGCCAGGTGCCACTGAAGCTTTCTTT. This codes for CASMPGATEAFF.

V and J are TRBV7-8 and TRBJ1-5; TRBD1 matches 9 bases. CDR1 and CDR2 (germline): SGHVS, FQNEAQ. The junction had 11 bases not matched to a gene; V was cut back by 7 bases and J by 1 base. The CDR3 covers 17 residues. The CDR3 loop is CASTKRRDRESNQPQHF. In DNA, the CDR3 is TGTGCCAGCACCAAAAGGAGGGACAGGGAGAGCAATCAGCCCCAGCATTTT.

The chain has TRBV9 and TRBJ1-1, with D maybe TRBD1 (6 bases). The CDR3 has 13 amino acids. The ends were cut back, 5 bases at V and 11 bases at J, with 19 bases in the middle. Germline assignment: CDR1 SGDLS and CDR2 YYNGEE. CDR3 sequence reads: CASSPTGQRRAFF. The CDR3 bases are TGTGCCAGCAGTCCTACGGGACAACGACGGGCTTTCTTT.

The V call is TRBV19, the J call TRBJ1-2, with 8 bases matching TRBD1. Trimming removed 3 bases from V and 5 bases from J; junction bases left unmatched: 5. Germline CDR1 and CDR2: LNHDA and SQIVND (reference sequence). This CDR3 has 14 residues. In nucleotides, the CDR3 is TGTGCCAGTAGTATTGGCCGGACAGGGTATGGCTACACCTTC. Protein: CASSIGRTGYGYTF.

The gene calls are TRBV2 and TRBJ1-2; D remains unclear. The V end was cut by 4 bases, the J end by 4 bases, with 10 bases between. Germline CDR1 and CDR2: SNHLY and FYNNEI. The CDR3 spans 13 residues. The CDR3 DNA is TGTGCCAGCAGTGTGCAGGCAACCTATGGCTACACCTTC. This encodes CASSVQATYGYTF.